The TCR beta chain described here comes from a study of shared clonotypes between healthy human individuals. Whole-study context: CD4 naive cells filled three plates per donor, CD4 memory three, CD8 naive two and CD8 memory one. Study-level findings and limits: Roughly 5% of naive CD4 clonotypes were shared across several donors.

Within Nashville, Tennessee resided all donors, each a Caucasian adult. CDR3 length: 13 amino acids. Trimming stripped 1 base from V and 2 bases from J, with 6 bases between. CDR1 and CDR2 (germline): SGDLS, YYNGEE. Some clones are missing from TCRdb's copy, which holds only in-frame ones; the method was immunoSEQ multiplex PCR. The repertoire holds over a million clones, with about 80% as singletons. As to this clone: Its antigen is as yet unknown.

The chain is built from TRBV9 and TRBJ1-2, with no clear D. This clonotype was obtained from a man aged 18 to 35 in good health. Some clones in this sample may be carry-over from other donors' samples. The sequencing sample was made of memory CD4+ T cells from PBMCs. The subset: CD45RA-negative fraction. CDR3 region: CASSVSLNYGYTF. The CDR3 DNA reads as TGTGCCAGCAGCGTAAGTCTCAACTATGGCTACACCTTC.